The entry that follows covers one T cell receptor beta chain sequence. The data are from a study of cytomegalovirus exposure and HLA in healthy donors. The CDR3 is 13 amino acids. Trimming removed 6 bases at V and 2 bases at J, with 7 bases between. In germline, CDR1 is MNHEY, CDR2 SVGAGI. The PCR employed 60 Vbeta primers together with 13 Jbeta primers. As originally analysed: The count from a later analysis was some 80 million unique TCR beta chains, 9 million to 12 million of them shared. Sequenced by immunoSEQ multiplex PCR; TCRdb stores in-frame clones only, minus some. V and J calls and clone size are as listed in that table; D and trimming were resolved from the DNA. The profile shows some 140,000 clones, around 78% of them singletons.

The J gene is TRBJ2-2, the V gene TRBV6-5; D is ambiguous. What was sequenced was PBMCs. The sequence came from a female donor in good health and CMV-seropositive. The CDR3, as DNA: TGTGCCAGCAGCGAAGCTAACACCGGGGAGCTGTTTTTT. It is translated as CASSEANTGELFF.